The 21 T cell receptor beta chains listed next were all sequenced from one sample in a study of shared clonotypes between healthy human individuals. Clones were read by immunoSEQ multiplex PCR, and TCRdb kept only the in-frame ones, dropping some. The profile shows about half a million clones, roughly 80% of them singletons. Specimen: PBMCs. These receptors were obtained from a woman aged 40 to 55 in good health. Some clones in this sample may be carry-over from other donors' samples.

This chain uses TRBV21-1 with TRBJ2-1. TRBV21-1 is listed as a pseudogene. This CDR3 has 11 residues. The CDR3 nucleotides are TGTGCCAGCAGAGAACACAATGAGCAGTTCTTC. Translated, it gives CASREHNEQFF.

This chain links TRBV28 with TRBJ1-1; D not resolved. Trimming took 4 bases from V and 0 from J, leaving 12 bases between them. CDR1 MDHEN and CDR2 SYDVKM come from the germline V gene. This CDR3 comprises 15 residues. In DNA, the CDR3 is TGTGCCAGCAGTTCCCTGGACCGTATGAACACTGAAGCTTTCTTT. Translated: CASSSLDRMNTEAFF.

This sequence joins TRBV5-4 and TRBJ1-1; TRBD1 matches 9 bases. Trimming removed 4 bases from V and 1 base from J; junction bases left unmatched: 2. This CDR3 is built from 14 residues. Germline lookup yields CDR1 SGHNT and CDR2 YYREEE (reference sequence). The chain's CDR3 is CASSRGQGNTEAFF. Here the CDR3 DNA reads TGTGCCAGCAGCCGGGGACAGGGGAACACTGAAGCTTTCTTT.

Remarks on this clone: It is likely a read error: a sequence one base away is far more abundant. Other DNA sequences within the sample encode an identical CDR3. The chain joins TRBV15 to TRBJ2-4; TRBD1 is a possible D gene (6 bases). The length of the CDR3 is 16 residues. Per germline, CDR1 LNHNV and CDR2 YYDKDF (reference sequence). V lost 1 base, J lost 1 base, and 11 bases lay in between. The CDR3: CATSRGGQQAKNIQYF. The CDR3 region has the DNA TGTGCCACCAGCAGAGGGGGGCAGCAGGCCAAAAACATTCAGTACTTC.

The V and J genes are TRBV27 and TRBJ2-3, with D perhaps matching TRBD2 (5 bases). Germline assignment: CDR1 MNHEY and CDR2 SMNVEV (reference sequence). The CDR3 spans 13 residues. V was cut by 7 bases and J by 4 bases, with 12 bases left in between. The CDR3 nucleotides read TGTGCCAGCAAACGCGTCGGGGCAGATACGCAGTATTTT. Its translation: CASKRVGADTQYF.

This chain joins TRBV19 and TRBJ2-6; 10 positions match TRBD1. The germline CDR1 and CDR2 sequences are LNHDA and SQIVND (reference sequence). After removal of 5 bases from V and 0 bases from J, the junction contained 7 bases not matched to a gene. The CDR3 loop spans 18 amino acids. This CDR3 is CASSPVGQGISGANVLTF. CDR3 nucleotide sequence: TGTGCCAGTAGTCCAGTGGGACAGGGGATCTCTGGGGCCAACGTCCTGACTTTC. Based on the CDR3 plus reference TRBV19 and TRBJ2-6, the full variable domain is DGGITQSPKYLFRKEGQNVTLSCEQNLNHDAMYWYRQDPGQGLRLIYYSQIVNDFQKGDIAEGYSVSREKKESFPLTVTSAQKNPTAFYLCASSPVGQGISGANVLTFGAGSRLTVL.

The chain uses TRBV10-2 and TRBJ1-1; D gene uncertain. Germline-derived CDR1 and CDR2 are WSHSY and SAAADI. The CDR3 totals 10 residues. Deletions cut 7 bases from V and 10 bases from J, with 10 bases between. CDR3 loop: CASTAQRAFF. In DNA form, the CDR3 reads TGCGCCAGCACAGCGCAGCGAGCTTTCTTT.

The V call is TRBV28, the J call TRBJ1-4; 8 bases fit TRBD1. Germline CDR1 reads MDHEN; CDR2 reads SYDVKM. This CDR3 comprises 15 residues. Trimming took 3 bases from V and 7 from J; bases not matched to a gene: 7. CDR3 residues: CASSLARTGSEKLFF. The CDR3, as DNA: TGTGCCAGCAGTTTGGCTCGGACAGGGAGTGAAAAACTGTTTTTT.

The rearrangement links TRBV5-4 to TRBJ2-2, with no clear D. Germline CDR1 reads SGHNT; CDR2 reads YYREEE (reference sequence). This CDR3 is built from 16 residues. Trimming took 0 bases from V and 4 from J, leaving 13 bases between them. DNA of the CDR3: TGTGCCAGCAGCTTGGCCGTAGTATCCGGCACCGGGGAGCTGTTTTTT. The encoded protein is CASSLAVVSGTGELFF. The full variable domain, completed using reference TRBV5-4 and TRBJ2-2, is ETGVTQSPTHLIKTRGQQVTLRCSSQSGHNTVSWYQQALGQGPQFIFQYYREEENGRGNFPPRFSGLQFPNYSSELNVNALELDDSALYLCASSLAVVSGTGELFFGEGSRLTVL.

J is TRBJ2-1 and V is TRBV7-2; D is possibly TRBD1 or TRBD2 (5 bases each). V was clipped by 1 base and J by 7 bases, with 17 bases between them. The germline V gene encodes CDR1 SGHTA and CDR2 FQGNSA. This CDR3 has 16 amino acids. The CDR3, as DNA: TGTGCCAGCAGCTTAGATTCACTAATGGGGGTTAATGAGCAGTTCTTC. It is translated as CASSLDSLMGVNEQFF.

This chain uses TRBV6-4 with TRBJ2-7; 10 nucleotides agree with TRBD2. Judging by the DNA end, TRBJ2-1 fits better; the J call may be wrong. Germline CDR1 MRHNA, CDR2 SNTAGT. The CDR3 spans 15 residues. The CDR3 DNA sequence: TGTGCCAGCAGTGACTCAGCGGGAGGGAACAATGAGCAGTTCTTC. This gives the protein CASSDSAGGNNEQFF.

The chain uses TRBV2 and TRBJ2-3; 8 bases map to TRBD1. This CDR3 is 14 amino acids long. Trimming took 5 bases from V and 1 from J; bases not matched to a gene: 2. CDR1 SNHLY and CDR2 FYNNEI come from the germline V gene. The CDR3 DNA sequence: TGTGCCAGCAGTCAGGACAGGGGCACAGATACGCAGTATTTT. Translation gives CASSQDRGTDTQYF. Combining the CDR3 with reference TRBV2 and TRBJ2-3 gives the whole variable domain EPEVTQTPSHQVTQMGQEVILRCVPISNHLYFYWYRQILGQKVEFLVSFYNNEISEKSEIFDDQFSVERPDGSNFTLKIRSTKLEDSAMYFCASSQDRGTDTQYFGPGTRLTVL.

Concerning this clone itself: A single base is all that separates this from a far larger clone, so a read error is likely. Other DNA sequences in the same sample also yield this CDR3. This chain links TRBV25-1 with TRBJ2-4, with 8 bases aligning to TRBD2. The trim removed 6 bases at V and 0 bases at J, leaving 10 bases unmatched. The CDR3 loop spans 17 amino acids. Germline CDR1 is MGHDK and CDR2 is SYGVNS. The CDR3 spells CASSGRVAGSAKNIQYF. Here the CDR3 DNA reads TGTGCCAGCAGCGGACGGGTAGCGGGATCAGCCAAAAACATTCAGTACTTC.

J is TRBJ2-1 and V is TRBV9, with 11 nucleotides matching TRBD2. The germline gives CDR1 SGDLS, CDR2 YYNGEE. The V and J ends lost 4 bases and 5 bases, in that order; junction bases with no gene match: 8. This CDR3 comprises 16 residues. CDR3 DNA sequence: TGTGCCAGCAGCACCGCCGGGACTAGCGGCCACAATGAGCAGTTCTTC. Its protein is CASSTAGTSGHNEQFF.

In this sample, this clone turned up a few times. The chain carries TRBV15 and TRBJ1-1; the D is unclear. The CDR3 sequence is 14 residues long. The V and J ends lost 1 base and 6 bases respectively, with 12 bases between them. CDR1 is LNHNV and CDR2 is YYDKDF in the germline V gene (reference sequence). CDR3 DNA sequence: TGTGCCACCAGCAGAGGAAAGCCTCCGGCTGAAGCTTTCTTT. It codes for CATSRGKPPAEAFF.

This chain links TRBV7-9 with TRBJ2-5, with D perhaps matching TRBD1 or TRBD2 (5 bases each). The germline V gene has CDR1 SEHNR and CDR2 FQNEAQ (reference sequence). Trimming took 4 bases from V and 2 from J, leaving 17 bases between them. The CDR3 runs 16 residues. CDR3 coding DNA: TGTGCCAGCAGCTCCCCTGGGACGGGGCATCAAGAGACCCAGTACTTC. Amino acid sequence: CASSSPGTGHQETQYF.

This clone has only a few counts. Distinct nucleotide sequences in the sample also encode this CDR3. The rearrangement links TRBV9 to TRBJ2-3; no definite D call. The germline V gene has CDR1 SGDLS and CDR2 YYNGEE. Trimming removed 0 bases at V and 4 bases at J, with 3 bases between. The CDR3 runs 12 residues. In nucleotides, the CDR3 is TGTGCCAGCAGCGTAGGTGCAGATACGCAGTATTTT. Protein product: CASSVGADTQYF.

The V gene is TRBV27, the J gene TRBJ2-5, with a tentative D call TRBD1 (6 bases). The closer fit of TRBJ2-7 to the DNA end suggests the J call may be wrong. In germline, CDR1 is MNHEY, CDR2 SMNVEV (reference sequence). This CDR3 is 15 amino acids long. CDR3 sequence (DNA): TGTGCCAGCAGTTTGAGCCAACAGGGTCGGGACGAGCAGTACTTC. Its protein is CASSLSQQGRDEQYF.

V usage is TRBV16 and J usage is TRBJ1-1; D is uncertain. The CDR3 runs to 12 residues. Trimming shortened V by 3 bases and J by 2 bases, and 4 bases separated the two germline ends. CDR1 and CDR2 (germline): KGHSY, FQNENV. The CDR3: CASSQGNTEAFF. The DNA for the CDR3 is TGTGCCAGCAGCCAGGGAAACACTGAAGCTTTCTTT.

V gene TRBV30 combines with J gene TRBJ2-3; no reliable D call. Deletions cut 4 bases from V and 0 bases from J, with 11 bases between. The CDR3 is 14 residues long. Looked up from germline, CDR1 is GTSNPN and CDR2 is SVGIG (reference sequence). The CDR3 coding sequence is TGTGCCTGGAAACTACGACCTAGCACAGATACGCAGTATTTT. This encodes CAWKLRPSTDTQYF. Looking up the rest from reference TRBV30 and TRBJ2-3 gives the full variable domain: SQTIHQWPATLVQPVGSPLSLECTVEGTSNPNLYWYRQAAGRGLQLLFYSVGIGQISSEVPQNLSASRPQDRQFILSSKKLLLSDSGFYLCAWKLRPSTDTQYFGPGTRLTVL.

Of note for this clone: It may be a read error: a sequence one base away is much more abundant. This sample also contains other DNA sequences that code for the same CDR3. This chain connects TRBV7-3 to TRBJ2-1, with D perhaps TRBD2 (6 bases). Germline CDR1 SGHTA, CDR2 FQGTGA. V shed 0 bases and J shed 3 bases, with 6 bases lying between them. The CDR3 covers 14 residues. In DNA form, the CDR3 reads TGTGCCAGCAGCTTAACGGGGGGCTACAATGAGCAGTTCTTC. It encodes CASSLTGGYNEQFF.